This TCR beta chain was identified in a study of cytomegalovirus exposure and HLA in healthy donors. Broader study findings: The authors judged a highly shared variant cluster likely a sequencing artifact. The investigators catalogued 150 or so TCR beta chains as cytomegalovirus-associated.

The PCR ran on 60 Vbeta and 13 Jbeta primers. The repertoire was sequenced with immunoSEQ multiplex PCR; TCRdb's copy has only in-frame clones and lacks some. The sample records around 95,000 clones, 74% being singletons. For this clone: No antigen is known for it.

The sequence derives from a male donor in good health and CMV-seronegative. Sequencing used PBMCs.

The CDR3 reads CASSPNRVYEQYF. CDR3 nucleotide sequence: TGTGCCAGCAGTCCCAACAGGGTATACGAGCAGTACTTC. V and J are TRBV6-5 and TRBJ2-7; perhaps TRBD1 as D (6 bases). The CDR3 is made up of 13 amino acids. Trimming left V 5 bases short and J 4 bases short, with 12 bases between. Per the germline V gene, CDR1 is MNHEY and CDR2 is SVGAGI.